This T cell receptor (beta chain) was captured in a study of blood T cell repertoires in COVID-19. This clone was recorded once. This CDR3 spans 15 amino acids. Looked up from germline, CDR1 is SGHTS and CDR2 is YDEGEE. Between the trimmed V and J ends, which lost 3 bases and 14 bases, there was a span of 21 bases. The protocol was immunoSEQ multiplex PCR, while the TCRdb copy is restricted to in-frame clones and leaves out a portion. The data hold roughly 100,000 clones, with 70% to 90% observed a single time. The sequence was obtained from a man aged 45-60 years in a cohort sampled during active COVID-19. V gene TRBV5-8 combines with J gene TRBJ1-6; TRBD1 might be the D (5 bases). Sequenced material: peripheral blood. CDR3 region: CASSWGLGGRMALHF. CDR3 nucleotide sequence: TGTGCCAGCAGCTGGGGATTGGGGGGACGAATGGCCCTCCACTTT. Combining the CDR3 with reference TRBV5-8 and TRBJ1-6 gives the whole variable domain EAGVTQSPTHLIKTRGQQATLRCSPISGHTSVYWYQQALGLGLQFLLWYDEGEERNRGNFPPRFSGRQFPNYSSELNVNALELEDSALYLCASSWGLGGRMALHFGNGTRLTVT.